The 4 T cell receptor beta chains below come from one sample, sequenced in a study of blood T cell repertoires in COVID-19. Repertoires were generated with immunoSEQ multiplex PCR, while TCRdb's copy carries only in-frame clones and drops some. The sample shows some 100,000 clones, 90% to 95% of them seen only once. Sequenced: peripheral blood. These receptors were taken from a man aged 60-69 years with acute or convalescent COVID-19.

This clone has only a few counts. One junction end does not reproduce the germline sequence, and a read error may be involved. V usage is TRBV30 and J usage is TRBJ1-4, with D possibly TRBD1 on 5 matching bases. Germline V gene sequence: CDR1 GTSNPN, CDR2 SVGIG (reference sequence). CDR3 length: 16 residues. The chain's CDR3 is CAWSGPSWGENGKLFF. In DNA, the CDR3 is TGTGCCTGGAGTGGACCCTCGTGGGGGGAGAATGGAAAACTGTTTTTT.

The J gene is TRBJ2-6, the V gene TRBV7-3; D call uncertain. This CDR3 is 14 amino acids long. V was cut by 4 bases and J by 2 bases, with 6 bases left in between. Germline V lookup: CDR1 SGHTA, CDR2 FQGTGA. The CDR3 here is CASSSPAGANVLTF. CDR3 DNA sequence: TGTGCCAGCAGCTCCCCCGCTGGGGCCAACGTCCTGACTTTC.

Here the CDR3 DNA reads TGCAGTGCTAGACGGACAGGGGGAGCTTTCTTT. Translated, it gives CSARRTGGAFF. The V call is TRBV20-1, the J call TRBJ1-1; 10 positions match TRBD1. The CDR3 length is 11 residues. Germline V lookup: CDR1 DFQATT, CDR2 SNEGSKA (reference sequence). V gave up 2 bases and J gave up 10 bases; unmatched junction bases: 1.

V usage is TRBV7-8 and J usage is TRBJ2-3; 8 bases match TRBD2. Trimming removed 7 bases from V and 2 bases from J; junction bases left unmatched: 8. The germline CDR1 and CDR2 sequences are SGHVS and FQNEAQ. The CDR3 contains 15 residues. The CDR3 DNA reads TGTGCCAGCAAACGACGGGAGGGCCCCACAGATACGCAGTATTTT. Protein product: CASKRREGPTDTQYF. Based on the CDR3 plus reference TRBV7-8 and TRBJ2-3, the full variable domain is GAGVSQSPRYKVAKRGQDVALRCDPISGHVSLFWYQQALGQGPEFLTYFQNEAQLDKSGLPSDRFFAERPEGSVSTLKIQRTQQEDSAVYLCASKRREGPTDTQYFGPGTRLTVL.